This T cell receptor beta chain was profiled in a study of T cell responses to AZD1222 COVID-19 vaccine. Study-wide results and limits: None of the repertoires were sampled until the peak T cell response had passed. Spike-wide coverage was observed for vaccine-associated CD4 TCRs, with dominant responses at 160-218 and 743-854. Rises in breadth and depth of Spike-specific TCRs came after two AZD1222 doses.

Germline CDR1 and CDR2: SGDLS and YYNGEE. This CDR3 comprises 15 residues. V lost 4 bases, J lost 4 bases, and 8 bases stayed unmatched. Clones were read by immunoSEQ multiplex PCR, and TCRdb kept only the in-frame ones, dropping some. The sample yields about 110,000 clones, about nine tenths seen once. On this clone: Its antigen is unknown.

The chain carries TRBV9 and TRBJ2-1; 7 positions match TRBD1. This TCR came from an adult in good health. Sequenced here: peripheral blood, sampled on day 0 of AZD1222 vaccination. CDR3 region: CASSKGTDSYNEQFF. The CDR3 DNA follows: TGTGCCAGCAGCAAGGGGACAGATTCATACAATGAGCAGTTCTTC. Supplemented by reference TRBV9 and TRBJ2-1, the full variable domain reads DSGVTQTPKHLITATGQRVTLRCSPRSGDLSVYWYQQSLDQGLQFLIQYYNGEERAKGNILERFSAQQFPDLHSELNLSSLELGDSALYFCASSKGTDSYNEQFFGPGTRLTVL.